The 16 T cell receptor beta chains in this list originate from one sample, sequenced in a study of T-cell memory formation after mild COVID-19. TCRdb re-called the 5' RACE reads with MiXCR, one entry per CDR3 protein. This sample has around 500,000 distinct CDR3 sequences, with about 18% found just once. Sequenced: PBMCs or a T cell subset sorted from them (not recorded which). These receptors were collected from an adult woman who had mild COVID-19 (a few samples of this study predate the infection). Cell type and time point are not known.

The chain uses TRBV24-1 and TRBJ2-3, with a weak D call TRBD2 (6 bases). The germline gives CDR1 KGHDR, CDR2 SFDVKD. The CDR3 is 16 residues long. Trimming pared 4 bases from V and 2 bases from J, leaving 15 bases between. As DNA, the CDR3 is TGTGCCACCAGTGAGCCGACTCGGGGGAACACAGATACGCAGTATTTT. This codes for CATSEPTRGNTDTQYF.

This chain uses TRBV2 with TRBJ2-3; TRBD1 matches at 7 bases. Germline values: CDR1 SNHLY, CDR2 FYNNEI. J lost 2 bases, V lost 7 bases, and 9 bases had no gene match. The CDR3 runs 15 residues. CDR3 DNA sequence: TGTGCCAGCACCGTGACAGGGTCTTTCACAGATACGCAGTATTTT. Residues: CASTVTGSFTDTQYF.

This clonotype was observed a few times. The chain couples TRBV6-4 to TRBJ2-1; tentatively, D is TRBD1 or TRBD2 (9 bases each). V was shortened by 2 bases and J by 9 bases, with 23 bases between the two germline ends. Germline CDR1 MRHNA, CDR2 SNTAGT. The length of the CDR3 is 17 residues. CDR3 sequence reads: CASSDHLAGQGSGEQFF. CDR3 DNA sequence: TGTGCCAGCAGTGACCACCTAGCGGGACAGGGTAGTGGTGAGCAGTTCTTC.

The V gene is TRBV6-2 or TRBV6-3, the J gene TRBJ1-2; D is undetermined. The CDR3 extends over 13 amino acids. Trimming removed 3 bases at V and 8 bases at J, with 13 bases between. Germline assignment: CDR1 MNHEY and CDR2 SVGEGT. The CDR3: CASSYGQRGGYTF. CDR3 sequence (DNA): TGTGCCAGCAGTTATGGTCAACGCGGCGGCTACACCTTC.

This clonotype was counted between two and nine times. The junction and the germline gene differ at one end; a read error may be behind it. The V and J genes are TRBV5-1 and TRBJ1-3, with a possible D match to TRBD1 (5 bases). The germline CDR1 and CDR2 sequences are SGHRS and YFSETQ. The CDR3 covers 14 residues. CDR3 DNA sequence: TGTGCCAGCAGCTTAGGGGCGTCTGGAAACACCATATATTTT. This codes for CASSLGASGNTIYF.

The table lists this clonotype with a few counts. The rearrangement joins TRBV5-1 to TRBJ1-1, with D possibly being TRBD1 (5 bases). Trimming stripped 1 base from V and 7 bases from J, with 20 bases between. The V gene's germline CDR1 is SGHRS and CDR2 YFSETQ. There are 16 residues in the CDR3. DNA of the CDR3: TGCGCCAGCAGCTTGAGGCCTCCGCCAAAGGGGCTTGAAGCTTTCTTT. This sequence encodes CASSLRPPPKGLEAFF. Based on the CDR3 plus reference TRBV5-1 and TRBJ1-1, the full variable domain is KAGVTQTPRYLIKTRGQQVTLSCSPISGHRSVSWYQQTPGQGLQFLFEYFSETQRNKGNFPGRFSGRQFSNSRSEMNVSTLELGDSALYLCASSLRPPPKGLEAFFGQGTRLTVV.

In its sample, this clonotype was seen a few times. The chain has TRBV12-3 or TRBV12-4 and TRBJ1-1, with D maybe TRBD1 (5 bases). Trimming cost V 6 bases and J 1 base, with 12 bases left between them. The CDR3 length is 14 residues. The CDR3 protein is CASRHPGGNTEAFF. CDR3 DNA: TGTGCCAGCAGACACCCCGGGGGGAACACTGAAGCTTTCTTT.

Regarding this clonotype: Relative to the germline gene, one junction end is altered; a read error may explain this. CDR3 region: CATSDLVADQETLNF. The DNA of the CDR3 is TGTGCCACCAGTGATTTAGTAGCGGATCAAGAGACTCTGAACTTC. The chain is built from TRBV24-1 and TRBJ2-5, with D maybe TRBD2 (6 bases). The germline gives CDR1 KGHDR, CDR2 SFDVKD. The CDR3 spans 15 residues.

The rearrangement joins TRBV6-2 or TRBV6-3 to TRBJ1-2; D is unresolved. V was shortened by 6 bases and J by 2 bases, with 13 bases between the two germline ends. Germline values: CDR1 MNHEY, CDR2 SVGEGT. This CDR3 spans 14 amino acids. CDR3 DNA: TGTGCCAGCAGAGAGACCCTACCCAACTATGGCTACACCTTC. Its translation is CASRETLPNYGYTF.

The chain links TRBV20-1 to TRBJ2-3, with D possibly TRBD2 on 6 matching bases. Deletions cut 5 bases from V and 2 bases from J, with 26 bases between. Germline CDR1 and CDR2: DFQATT and SNEGSKA (reference sequence). The CDR3 consists of 18 residues. The DNA of the CDR3 is TGCAGTGCTTCTTCGTTTAAGTGGGGTGGGGACTTCACAGATACGCAGTATTTT. Its translation: CSASSFKWGGDFTDTQYF.

This clonotype was detected ten times or more. The junction shows a germline mismatch at one end, possibly a read error. The chain recombines TRBV5-1 with TRBJ2-3; 10 bases are shared with TRBD2. The CDR3 is 15 amino acids. Looked up from germline, CDR1 is SGHRS and CDR2 is YFSETQ. Written as DNA, the CDR3 is TGTGCCAGCAGCTTAGGACTAGCGGACACAGATACGCAGTATTTT. Amino acid sequence: CASSLGLADTDTQYF.

The J gene is TRBJ2-7, the V gene TRBV5-1; TRBD2 matches at 7 bases. The junction had 7 bases not matched to a gene; V was cut back by 4 bases and J by 3 bases. The CDR3 is 14 residues long. Germline V gene lookup returns CDR1 SGHRS and CDR2 YFSETQ. The CDR3 DNA reads as TGCGCCAGCAGCCCTTGGGCGGGGGACTACGAGCAGTACTTC. The encoded protein is CASSPWAGDYEQYF.

There are a few counts of this clonotype. This chain links TRBV7-3 with TRBJ2-1; D assignment may be TRBD1 or TRBD2 (6 bases each). Between the trimmed V and J ends, which lost 5 bases and 2 bases, there was a span of 19 bases. CDR1 and CDR2 from the germline V gene are SGHTA and FQGTGA. CDR3 size: 17 residues. The CDR3 loop reads CASSPRGQGVTYNEQFF. CDR3 sequence (DNA): TGTGCCAGCAGCCCTCGGGGGCAGGGAGTCACCTACAATGAGCAGTTCTTC.

Many counts were recorded for this clonotype. The genes are TRBV6-2 or TRBV6-3 and TRBJ2-3, with D perhaps given as TRBD1 or TRBD2 (5 bases each). Germline V CDR1 and CDR2: MNHEY, SVGEGT. CDR3 size: 15 residues. The V end lost 8 bases, the J end lost 2 bases, and 17 bases lay between the germline ends. The CDR3 DNA sequence: TGTGCCAGCGGAGCCGGGACCCACATCACAGATACGCAGTATTTT. The encoded protein is CASGAGTHITDTQYF.

This clonotype was picked up a small number of times. In DNA form, the CDR3 reads TGTGCCAGCAGCGGACAGGGTACCACCGGGGAGCTGTTTTTT. Its translation: CASSGQGTTGELFF. This chain connects TRBV9 to TRBJ2-2; the match to TRBD1 covers 7 bases. Germline CDR1 is SGDLS and CDR2 is YYNGEE. The length of the CDR3 is 14 residues. Trimming at V came to 3 bases and at J to 4 bases, leaving 3 bases not matched to a gene.

This clonotype was counted a few times. The chain couples TRBV15 to TRBJ2-3, with TRBD1 as a possible D gene (6 bases). V lost 2 bases and J 3 bases, leaving 12 bases between the germline ends. The CDR3 extends over 15 amino acids. Per germline, CDR1 LNHNV and CDR2 YYDKDF (reference sequence). In DNA, the CDR3 is TGTGCCACCAGCAGACCCACAGGGTTAACAGATACGCAGTATTTT. Translation gives CATSRPTGLTDTQYF.